This T cell receptor beta chain was observed in a study of T cells after yellow fever vaccination. Study outcomes and limitations: After the booster, 96% of CD4 and more than 75% of CD8 primary-response clones were re-detected. Although most clonotypes did not, a small share appeared in both CD4 and CD8 compartments.

J gave up 4 bases and V 4 bases, and 0 bases lay outside the gene matches. The germline gives CDR1 SGHTA, CDR2 FQGNSA. The CDR3 extends over 14 amino acids. Via MiXCR, TCRdb re-called the 5' RACE reads, giving one row per CDR3 protein. The table shows some 200,000 distinct CDR3 sequences, with 3.2% occurring only once. This clonotype showed up many times. Its cognate antigen is unknown. This specimen consisted of CD4+ T cells sorted from PBMCs, obtained 10 days after the yellow fever booster vaccination. The rearrangement joins TRBV7-2 to TRBJ2-3, with 12 bases that match TRBD2. This sequence was found in a man between 18 and 29 years old who received the YFV17D yellow fever vaccine. The CDR3 DNA reads as TGTGCCAGCAGCTCTAGCGGGGGGGCAGATACGCAGTATTTT. Translating gives CASSSSGGADTQYF.